The rows below give T cell receptor beta chains drawn from one sample of a study of blood T cell repertoires in COVID-19. Generated by immunoSEQ multiplex PCR, the TCRdb table keeps only in-frame clones and is missing some. Here the sample spans 50,000 or so clones, around nine tenths being singletons. What was sequenced was peripheral blood. The receptor set was obtained from a man older than 75 with acute or convalescent COVID-19. CDR3s include the opening cysteine and the closing phenylalanine or tryptophan. A D gene is named only where the DNA matches it firmly. Size values are once, few and many counts, or a class for expanded clones, and some rows have none.

J | size | V | D | CDR3 | DNA
TRBJ1-2 | . | TRBV5-4 | TRBD1 | CASSKSDRGPYGYTF | TGTGCCAGCAGCAAGTCCGACAGGGGGCCCTATGGCTACACCTTC
TRBJ1-4 | . | TRBV20-1 | . | CSAGGSLNEKLFF | TGCAGTGCTGGTGGTAGCTTAAATGAAAAACTGTTTTTT
TRBJ1-1 | . | TRBV29-1 | . | CSVDPDTEAFF | TGCAGCGTTGATCCAGACACTGAAGCTTTCTTT
TRBJ2-2 | . | TRBV19 | TRBD1 | CASSIRTGLTGELFF | TGTGCCAGTAGTATTCGGACAGGGCTCACCGGGGAGCTGTTTTTT
TRBJ2-5 | once | TRBV5-1 | . | CASSLIVSQETQYF | TGCGCCAGCAGCTTAATAGTCTCCCAAGAGACCCAGTACTTC
TRBJ2-4 | . | TRBV29-1 | . | CSVGQHTSSYYENIQYF | TGCAGCGTAGGACAGCATACCAGCTCCTATTACGAAAACATTCAGTACTTC
TRBJ2-7 | . | TRBV21-1 | . | CASSKGTGSHEQYF | TGTGCCAGCAGCAAGGGGACAGGGTCCCACGAGCAGTACTTC
TRBJ1-2 | . | TRBV5-1 | . | CASSSINRESERQGYTF | TGCGCCAGCAGCTCAATAAACCGGGAGTCAGAACGTCAGGGCTACACCTTC
TRBJ2-5 | . | TRBV11-2 | . | CASSLVWPQETQYF | TGTGCCAGCAGCTTAGTCTGGCCCCAAGAGACCCAGTACTTC
TRBJ2-3 | . | TRBV4-1 | . | CASSQEALGGLSTDTQYF | TGCGCCAGCAGCCAAGAGGCCTTGGGGGGGCTAAGCACAGATACGCAGTATTTT
TRBJ1-1 | . | TRBV7-9 | . | CASSSGQMNTEAFF | TGTGCCAGCAGCTCAGGACAGATGAACACTGAAGCTTTCTTT
TRBJ1-5 | few | TRBV29-1 | TRBD1 | CSVQLGQGINQPQHF | TGCAGCGTACAACTCGGACAGGGTATCAATCAGCCCCAGCATTTT
TRBJ2-2 | . | TRBV18 | . | CASRDAIQGGELFF | TGTGCCAGCCGGGACGCAATACAGGGCGGGGAGCTGTTTTTT
TRBJ2-7 | . | TRBV7-9 | TRBD2 | CASSRRTWGGSSYEQYF | TGTGCCAGCAGCCGTAGGACCTGGGGGGGGAGCTCCTACGAGCAGTACTTC
TRBJ2-1 | . | TRBV10-1 | . | CASSEQGATGNEQFF | TGCGCCAGCAGTGAACAAGGGGCCACGGGCAATGAGCAGTTCTTC
TRBJ1-6 | . | TRBV19 | TRBD1 | CASSRQGNSPLHF | TGTGCCAGTAGTAGACAGGGGAATTCACCCCTCCACTTT
TRBJ2-1 | . | TRBV6-4 | TRBD1 | CASSDTSRDRGEQFF | TGTGCCAGCAGTGACACGTCCCGGGACAGGGGTGAGCAGTTCTTC
TRBJ1-4 | . | TRBV5-8 | . | CASSLLGGKLFF | TGTGCCAGCAGCTTGTTGGGGGGGAAACTGTTTTTT
TRBJ2-5 | . | TRBV5-1 | . | CASSRERAGETQYF | TGCGCCAGCAGCCGAGAGAGGGCCGGGGAGACCCAGTACTTC
TRBJ1-1 | . | TRBV5-1 | . | CASSFPDRRVAFF | TGCGCCAGCAGCTTTCCTGACAGGCGGGTGGCTTTCTTT
TRBJ2-2 | . | TRBV7-9 | TRBD1 | CASRAGTANTGELFF | TGTGCCAGCAGGGCCGGGACAGCGAACACCGGGGAGCTGTTTTTT
TRBJ2-1 | . | TRBV10-1 | TRBD2 | CASSEGTSAYNEQFF | TGCGCCAGCAGTGAGGGGACTAGCGCCTACAATGAGCAGTTCTTC
TRBJ1-2 | once | TRBV30 | . | CAWTAGVYGYTF | TGTGCCTGGACTGCGGGGGTCTATGGCTACACCTTC
TRBJ2-1 | . | TRBV5-5 | TRBD2 | CASSPGLAGGPDEQFF | TGTGCCAGCAGCCCAGGACTAGCGGGGGGGCCCGATGAGCAGTTCTTC
TRBJ2-7 | . | TRBV5-6 | TRBD2 | CASSLGGGDEQYF | TGTGCCAGCAGCTTGGGCGGGGGTGACGAGCAGTACTTC
TRBJ2-3 | . | TRBV3-1/TRBV3-2 | TRBD2 | CASSLNPTSGATDTQYF | TGTGCCAGCAGCCTAAATCCGACTAGCGGTGCCACAGATACGCAGTATTTT
TRBJ1-5 | . | TRBV19 | TRBD1 | CASSIGQGAQPQHF | TGTGCCAGTAGTATCGGACAGGGGGCTCAGCCCCAGCATTTT
TRBJ2-3 | . | TRBV2 | TRBD1 | CASSVQGARTDTQYF | TGTGCCAGCAGTGTACAGGGGGCTCGCACAGATACGCAGTATTTT
TRBJ2-3 | . | TRBV7-8 | TRBD2 | CASSSRVAGGTDTQYF | TGTGCCAGCAGCTCAAGAGTCGCGGGGGGCACAGATACGCAGTATTTT
TRBJ2-3 | . | TRBV7-6 | TRBD2 | CASSLTGTSGGTDTQYF | TGTGCCAGCAGTTTGACCGGGACTAGCGGGGGCACAGATACGCAGTATTTT
TRBJ2-7 | . | TRBV19 | TRBD1 | CASSRTRTGSSYEQYF | TGTGCCAGTAGCCGGACCCGGACAGGGAGCTCCTACGAGCAGTACTTC